Presented here are 18 T cell receptor beta chains from one specimen sequenced in a study of tumor-infiltrating lymphocytes in primary liver carcinoma. Constant-region priming of around 530 ng total RNA yielded TCR beta cDNA. Sequencing libraries for TCR beta derived from three nested multiplex PCR rounds that used slightly modified ARM-PCR. The study ran its first two PCR rounds for around 9 cycles each, using TRBV1-TRBV30 forward primers and a C-beta reverse primer. One entry per CDR3 protein, called by TCRdb with MiXCR from the multiplex PCR reads. The sample has 300,000 to 350,000 distinct CDR3 sequences; almost 60% are singletons. Germline DNA was extracted too, while blood RNA derived from unsorted whole blood. Specimen: peripheral blood. The origin of the receptors is a woman in her 30s with primary liver carcinoma and hepatitis B virus infection.

The genes are TRBV12-3 or TRBV12-4 and TRBJ2-5; D is possibly TRBD2 (5 bases). Trimming removed 2 bases at V and 4 bases at J, with 17 bases between. This CDR3 is 16 amino acids long. CDR3 loop: CASSLFLARAGETQYF. The CDR3 DNA sequence: TGTGCCAGCAGTTTATTTCTGGCGAGGGCCGGAGAGACCCAGTACTTC.

Of note for this clonotype: A junction boundary mismatches the germline segment, possibly from a read error. The chain recombines TRBV7-8 with TRBJ2-2; D remains ambiguous. Germline CDR1 and CDR2: SGHVS and FQNEAQ. The CDR3 extends over 14 amino acids. In DNA form, the CDR3 reads TGTGACAGCAGCTTAAGCAGAGTCGCCGGGGAGCTGTTTTTT. The encoded protein is CDSSLSRVAGELFF.

Worth noting for this clonotype: The junction differs from germline at one of its ends, possibly a read error. CDR3 DNA: TGTGCCAGCAGCTTTAGGGGAGGCGGGAGGGTTCCAGAGACTCAGCACTTC. Translated, it gives CASSFRGGGRVPETQHF. This rearrangement joins TRBV11-2 to TRBJ2-5; 9 bases are a match to TRBD2. Germline V CDR1 and CDR2: SGHAT, FQNNGV. This CDR3 is built from 17 residues.

In nucleotides, the CDR3 is TGTGCCAGCAGCCAAGACTTAGTATCGGGTTCGGAAGAAAAACTGTTTTTT. Translated, it gives CASSQDLVSGSEEKLFF. J is TRBJ1-4 and V is TRBV4-2, with D uncertain. This CDR3 region has 17 residues. The germline V and J ends were trimmed by 0 bases and 8 bases, with 19 bases remaining between them. Germline CDR1 is LGHNA and CDR2 is YNFKEQ.

The V and J genes are TRBV6-1 and TRBJ2-7; the D is unclear. Germline V gives CDR1 MNHNS, CDR2 SASEGT. Trimming stripped 8 bases from V and 2 bases from J, with 13 bases between. The CDR3 covers 13 residues. CDR3 region: CASVSTPTYEQYF. The CDR3 DNA is TGTGCCAGCGTGAGTACTCCGACCTACGAGCAGTACTTC.

Regarding this clonotype: A junction boundary mismatches the germline segment, possibly from a read error. This rearrangement joins TRBV6-1 to TRBJ2-5, with D maybe TRBD2 (6 bases). This CDR3 contains 14 residues. Germline lookup yields CDR1 MNHNS and CDR2 SASEGT. The CDR3 protein is CASSSRRGPEIQYF. In DNA form, the CDR3 reads TGTGCCAGCAGTTCCCGGAGGGGACCAGAGATCCAGTACTTC.

The genes are TRBV7-9 and TRBJ2-1; D gene ambiguous. The V gene's germline CDR1 is SEHNR and CDR2 FQNEAQ (reference sequence). The CDR3 is 13 amino acids. V lost 8 bases, J lost 9 bases, and 17 bases lay in between. DNA for the CDR3: TGTGCCAGCGACGCCGTCCGTGGCGCTGAGCAGTTCTTC. It encodes CASDAVRGAEQFF.

This rearrangement joins TRBV5-4 to TRBJ2-7; no definite D call. The germline CDR1 and CDR2 sequences are SGHNT and YYREEE (reference sequence). The V gene lost 1 base and the J gene lost 2 bases, with 10 bases spanning the gap. The CDR3 has 14 amino acids. CDR3 sequence reads: CASSLSIGTYEQYF. In DNA form, the CDR3 reads TGTGCCAGCAGCTTGTCTATCGGTACCTACGAGCAGTACTTC.

For this clonotype: The junction and the germline gene differ at one end; a read error may be behind it. The chain employs TRBV6-6 and TRBJ1-1; D unclear. CDR1 is MNHNY, CDR2 SVGAGI, per germline (reference sequence). The CDR3 is 11 amino acids. CDR3 nucleotide sequence: TGTGCCAGCAACCTCGAGCCCGAAGTTTTCTTT. Translating gives CASNLEPEVFF.

This clonotype came up once. The CDR3 end shows no conserved phenylalanine or tryptophan, and so a read error is likely. The chain is built from TRBV5-5 and TRBJ2-3, with D tentatively TRBD2 (7 bases). Per the germline V gene, CDR1 is SGHKS and CDR2 is YYEKEE (reference sequence). This CDR3 has 16 residues. V lost 2 bases and J lost 2, with 15 bases in between. In nucleotides, the CDR3 is TGTGCCAGCAGCTTCATGGCGGGGGCACACACAGATACGCAGTATTCT. Protein: CASSFMAGAHTDTQYS.

In regard to this clonotype: A clone one base away is much larger, so this may be a read error. The chain has TRBV6-2 or TRBV6-3 and TRBJ2-5; D possibly corresponds to TRBD2 (7 bases). This CDR3 is 15 amino acids long. Germline V gene lookup returns CDR1 MNHEY and CDR2 SVGEGT. Trimming shortened V by 2 bases and J by 1 base, and 11 bases separated the two germline ends. CDR3 DNA sequence: TGTGCCAGCAGTTACCAAGGGGGGGTCCAAGAGACCCAGTACTTC. This sequence encodes CASSYQGGVQETQYF.

This clonotype occurred many times. The chain uses TRBV11-2 and TRBJ2-5; a possible D gene is TRBD2 (5 bases). V was shortened by 5 bases and J by 2 bases, with 18 bases between the two germline ends. Per the germline V gene, CDR1 is SGHAT and CDR2 is FQNNGV. The CDR3 totals 16 residues. The CDR3 protein is CASSVLARPGQETQYF. The DNA for the CDR3 is TGTGCCAGCAGCGTTTTAGCGAGGCCGGGGCAAGAGACCCAGTACTTC. Using reference TRBV11-2 and TRBJ2-5 for the parts outside the CDR3, the full variable domain is EAGVAQSPRYKIIEKRQSVAFWCNPISGHATLYWYQQILGQGPKLLIQFQNNGVVDDSQLPKDRFSAERLKGVDSTLKIQPAKLEDSAVYLCASSVLARPGQETQYFGPGTRLLVL.

This clonotype was seen at least ten times. The chain's CDR3 is CASSWAGRTDTQYF. In DNA, the CDR3 is TGTGCCAGCAGCTGGGCGGGGCGCACAGATACGCAGTATTTT. The chain couples TRBV5-5 to TRBJ2-3; perhaps TRBD2 as D (6 bases). Germline-derived CDR1 and CDR2 are SGHKS and YYEKEE (reference sequence). V gave up 3 bases and J gave up 1 base, with 9 bases separating them. The CDR3 length is 14 residues.

This clonotype came up a few times. The chain combines TRBV12-3 or TRBV12-4 with TRBJ2-7; no clear D gene. The V end lost 3 bases, the J end lost 7 bases, and 10 bases lay between the germline ends. The CDR3 length is 12 residues. The CDR3 DNA follows: TGTGCCAGCAGTTTTCTCAAAGGAGAGCAGTACTTC. Translated: CASSFLKGEQYF.

This clonotype was seen ten or more times. The J gene is TRBJ1-2, the V gene TRBV29-1, with D perhaps matching TRBD1 (5 bases). This CDR3 spans 12 amino acids. The V and J ends lost 3 bases and 4 bases respectively, with 9 bases between them. Germline V gene lookup returns CDR1 SQVTM and CDR2 ANQGSEA. CDR3 in DNA: TGCAGCGTTGACTATGGGACCTATGGCTACACCTTC. Translation: CSVDYGTYGYTF. The whole variable domain, remainder taken from reference TRBV29-1 and TRBJ1-2, is SAVISQKPSRDICQRGTSLTIQCQVDSQVTMMFWYRQQPGQSLTLIATANQGSEATYESGFVIDKFPISRPNLTFSTLTVSNMSPEDSSIYLCSVDYGTYGYTFGSGTRLTVV.

The chain links TRBV5-5 to TRBJ2-7; 8 nucleotides agree with TRBD1. The V and J ends lost 4 bases and 9 bases, in that order; junction bases with no gene match: 18. Germline CDR1 is SGHKS and CDR2 is YYEKEE (reference sequence). The CDR3 has 16 residues. In DNA form, the CDR3 reads TGTGCCAGCAGCCTGACCGCCGGGACAGGCATCAGGGGGCAGTACTTC. The encoded protein is CASSLTAGTGIRGQYF.

The chain is built from TRBV4-1 and TRBJ1-1, with D uncertain. Deletions cut 1 base from V and 7 bases from J, with 10 bases between. The CDR3 is 13 residues long. Germline lookup yields CDR1 MGHRA and CDR2 YSYEKL. Here the CDR3 reads CASSQAVLDEAFF. CDR3 DNA sequence: TGCGCCAGCAGCCAAGCGGTCCTGGATGAAGCTTTCTTT.

In the case of this clonotype: Being one base from a much bigger clone, this may be a read error. The chain links TRBV6-5 to TRBJ1-1; D gene ambiguous. Germline V gene data show CDR1 as MNHEY and CDR2 as SVGAGI. This CDR3 has 14 residues. The CDR3 DNA is TGTGCCAGCAGTTACTCGGGCGTCAGCACTGCAGCTTTCTTT. It encodes CASSYSGVSTAAFF.